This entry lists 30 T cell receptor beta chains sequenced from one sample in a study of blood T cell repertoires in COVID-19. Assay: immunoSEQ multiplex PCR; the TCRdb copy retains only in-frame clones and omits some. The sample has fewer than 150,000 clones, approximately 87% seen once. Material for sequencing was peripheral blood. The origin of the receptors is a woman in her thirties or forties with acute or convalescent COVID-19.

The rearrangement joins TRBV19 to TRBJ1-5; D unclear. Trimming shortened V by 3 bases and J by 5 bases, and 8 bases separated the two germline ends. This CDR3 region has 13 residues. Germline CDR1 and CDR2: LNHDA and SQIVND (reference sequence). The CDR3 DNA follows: TGTGCCAGTAGTATCGACACCGATCAGCCCCAGCATTTT. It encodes CASSIDTDQPQHF. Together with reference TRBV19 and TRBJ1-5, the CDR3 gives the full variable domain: DGGITQSPKYLFRKEGQNVTLSCEQNLNHDAMYWYRQDPGQGLRLIYYSQIVNDFQKGDIAEGYSVSREKKESFPLTVTSAQKNPTAFYLCASSIDTDQPQHFGDGTRLSIL.

CDR3 in amino acids: CASAGGMGTEAFF. The DNA of the CDR3 is TGTGCCAGTGCAGGGGGCATGGGCACTGAAGCTTTCTTT. This rearrangement joins TRBV19 to TRBJ1-1, with 8 bases lining up with TRBD1. The CDR3 covers 13 residues. V lost 8 bases and J lost 4; bases outside the gene matches: 6. CDR1 is LNHDA and CDR2 is SQIVND in the germline V gene (reference sequence).

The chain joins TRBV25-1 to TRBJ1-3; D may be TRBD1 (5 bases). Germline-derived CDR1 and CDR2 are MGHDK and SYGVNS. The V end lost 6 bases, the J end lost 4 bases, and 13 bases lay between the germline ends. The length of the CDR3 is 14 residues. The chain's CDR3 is CASSLGGSGNTIYF. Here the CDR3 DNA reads TGTGCCAGCAGCCTGGGGGGATCCGGAAACACCATATATTTT.

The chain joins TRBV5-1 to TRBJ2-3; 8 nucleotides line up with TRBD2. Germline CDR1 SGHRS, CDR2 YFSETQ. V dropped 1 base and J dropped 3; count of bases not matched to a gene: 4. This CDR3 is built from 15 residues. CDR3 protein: CASSLTAGGTDTQYF. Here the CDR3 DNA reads TGCGCCAGCAGCTTGACGGCGGGAGGAACAGATACGCAGTATTTT.

The CDR3 DNA follows: TGTGCCAGCAGCTTAACGGCTAGCGGGGAGACCCAGTACTTC. This sequence encodes CASSLTASGETQYF. The rearrangement uses TRBV7-3 and TRBJ2-5; 8 nucleotides line up with TRBD2. CDR3 length equals 14 residues. The ends lost 0 bases at V and 5 bases at J; junction bases unmatched: 2. Germline CDR1 SGHTA, CDR2 FQGTGA.

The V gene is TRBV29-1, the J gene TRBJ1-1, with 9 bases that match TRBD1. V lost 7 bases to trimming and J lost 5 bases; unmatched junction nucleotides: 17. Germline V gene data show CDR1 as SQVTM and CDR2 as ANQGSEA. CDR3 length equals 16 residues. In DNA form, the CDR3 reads TGCAGCGCTGTCCTGACAGGGGGTGGAGTTATTACTGAAGCTTTCTTT. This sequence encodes CSAVLTGGGVITEAFF.

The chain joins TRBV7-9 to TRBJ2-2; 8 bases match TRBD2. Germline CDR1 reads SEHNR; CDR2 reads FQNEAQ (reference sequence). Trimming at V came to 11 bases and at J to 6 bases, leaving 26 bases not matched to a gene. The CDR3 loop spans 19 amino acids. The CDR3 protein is CAVKLSRSGGTTRPGELFF. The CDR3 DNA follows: TGTGCCGTCAAGCTTAGCAGGTCGGGAGGGACTACCCGCCCCGGGGAGCTGTTTTTT.

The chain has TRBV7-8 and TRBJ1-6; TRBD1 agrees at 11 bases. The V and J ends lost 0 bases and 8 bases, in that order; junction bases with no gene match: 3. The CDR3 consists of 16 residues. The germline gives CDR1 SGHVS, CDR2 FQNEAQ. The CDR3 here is CASSLAGQGAYSPLHF. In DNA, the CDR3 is TGTGCCAGCAGCTTAGCTGGACAGGGGGCTTATTCACCCCTCCACTTT.

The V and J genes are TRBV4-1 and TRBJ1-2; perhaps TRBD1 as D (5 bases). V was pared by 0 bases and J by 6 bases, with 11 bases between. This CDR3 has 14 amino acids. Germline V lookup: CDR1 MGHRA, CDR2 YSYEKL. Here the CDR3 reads CASSQDWGENGYTF. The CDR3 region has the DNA TGCGCCAGCAGCCAAGACTGGGGGGAGAATGGCTACACCTTC.

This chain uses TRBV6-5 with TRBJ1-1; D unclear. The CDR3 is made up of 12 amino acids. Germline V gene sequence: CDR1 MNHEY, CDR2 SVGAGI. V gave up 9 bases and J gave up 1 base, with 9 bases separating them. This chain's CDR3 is CASWERNTEAFF. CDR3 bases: TGTGCCAGTTGGGAGCGGAACACTGAAGCTTTCTTT.

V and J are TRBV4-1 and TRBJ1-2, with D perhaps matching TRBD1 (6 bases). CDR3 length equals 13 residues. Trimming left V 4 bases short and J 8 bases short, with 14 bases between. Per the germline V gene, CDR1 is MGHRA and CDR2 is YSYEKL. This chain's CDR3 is CASSRIPGDGYTF. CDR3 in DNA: TGCGCCAGCAGCCGAATTCCAGGGGACGGCTACACCTTC.

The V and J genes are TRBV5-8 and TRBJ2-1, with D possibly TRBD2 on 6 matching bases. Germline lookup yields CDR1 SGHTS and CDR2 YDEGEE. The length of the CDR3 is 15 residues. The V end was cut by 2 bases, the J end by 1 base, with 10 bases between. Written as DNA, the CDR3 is TGTGCCAGCAGCTTATGGGCGGGATCCTACAATGAGCAGTTCTTC. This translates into CASSLWAGSYNEQFF.

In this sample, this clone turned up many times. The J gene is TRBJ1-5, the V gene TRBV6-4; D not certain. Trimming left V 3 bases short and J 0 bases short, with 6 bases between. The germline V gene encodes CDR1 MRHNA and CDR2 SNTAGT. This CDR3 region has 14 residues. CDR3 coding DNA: TGTGCCAGCAGTGAGGAGGATAGCAATCAGCCCCAGCATTTT. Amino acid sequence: CASSEEDSNQPQHF.

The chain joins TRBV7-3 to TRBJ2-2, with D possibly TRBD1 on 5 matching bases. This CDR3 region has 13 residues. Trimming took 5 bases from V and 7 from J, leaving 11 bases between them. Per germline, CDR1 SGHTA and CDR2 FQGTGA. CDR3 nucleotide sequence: TGTGCCAGCAGCGTCCTAGGGGTCGGGGAGCTGTTTTTT. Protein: CASSVLGVGELFF.

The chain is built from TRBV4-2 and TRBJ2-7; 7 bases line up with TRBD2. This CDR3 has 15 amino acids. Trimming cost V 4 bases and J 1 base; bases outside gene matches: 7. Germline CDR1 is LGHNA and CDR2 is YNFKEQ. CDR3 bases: TGTGCCAGCAGCCTTGATGGGACTAAATCCTACGAGCAGTACTTC. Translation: CASSLDGTKSYEQYF.

The CDR3 sequence is CASSGRQGLNEQYF. The DNA of the CDR3 is TGTGCCAGCAGTGGCCGACAGGGGCTCAACGAGCAGTACTTC. The chain is built from TRBV6-2 or TRBV6-3 and TRBJ2-7, with TRBD1 matching over 8 bases. V lost 5 bases and J lost 5; bases outside the gene matches: 8. This CDR3 is built from 14 residues. From germline, CDR1 is MNHEY and CDR2 SVGEGT.

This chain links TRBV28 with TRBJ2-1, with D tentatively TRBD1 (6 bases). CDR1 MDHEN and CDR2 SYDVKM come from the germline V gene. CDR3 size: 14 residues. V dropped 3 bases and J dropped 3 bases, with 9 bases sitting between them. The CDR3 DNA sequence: TGTGCCAGCAGTTTCAGGGGAAACTACAATGAGCAGTTCTTC. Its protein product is CASSFRGNYNEQFF.

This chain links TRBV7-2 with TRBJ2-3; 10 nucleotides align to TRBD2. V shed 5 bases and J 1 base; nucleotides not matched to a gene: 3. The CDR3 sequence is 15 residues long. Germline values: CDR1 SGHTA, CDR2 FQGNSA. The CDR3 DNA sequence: TGTGCCAGCAGCCCCCTAGCGGGAGGCACAGATACGCAGTATTTT. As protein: CASSPLAGGTDTQYF.

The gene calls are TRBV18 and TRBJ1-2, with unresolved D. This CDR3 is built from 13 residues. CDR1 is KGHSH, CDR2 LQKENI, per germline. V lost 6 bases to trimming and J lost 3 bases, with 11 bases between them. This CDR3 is CASSGSQDYGYTF. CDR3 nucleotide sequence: TGTGCCAGCTCTGGCAGTCAGGACTATGGCTACACCTTC.

CDR3 residues: CASSREVAAYHMNTEAFF. The CDR3 region has the DNA TGCGCCAGCAGCAGGGAGGTCGCCGCTTACCATATGAACACTGAAGCTTTCTTT. The chain employs TRBV5-1 and TRBJ1-1, with D unclear. Trimming took off 4 bases at V and 0 bases at J, with 22 bases between the two ends. Per germline, CDR1 SGHRS and CDR2 YFSETQ. This CDR3 comprises 18 residues. Drawing the rest from reference TRBV5-1 and TRBJ1-1, the complete variable domain is KAGVTQTPRYLIKTRGQQVTLSCSPISGHRSVSWYQQTPGQGLQFLFEYFSETQRNKGNFPGRFSGRQFSNSRSEMNVSTLELGDSALYLCASSREVAAYHMNTEAFFGQGTRLTVV.

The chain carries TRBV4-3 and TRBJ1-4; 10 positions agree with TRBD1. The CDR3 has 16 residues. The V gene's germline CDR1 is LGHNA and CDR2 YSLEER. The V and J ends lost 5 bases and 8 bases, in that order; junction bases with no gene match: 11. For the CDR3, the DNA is TGCGCCAGCAGCATGACAGGGACAGGGGTTGGAGAAAAACTGTTTTTT. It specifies CASSMTGTGVGEKLFF.

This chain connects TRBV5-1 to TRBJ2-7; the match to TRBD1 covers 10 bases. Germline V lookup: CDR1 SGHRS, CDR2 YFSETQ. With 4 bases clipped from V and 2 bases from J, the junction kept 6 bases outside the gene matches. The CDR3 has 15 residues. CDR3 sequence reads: CASSRAGQGAYEQYF. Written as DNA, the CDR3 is TGCGCCAGCAGCCGGGCCGGACAGGGGGCCTACGAGCAGTACTTC.

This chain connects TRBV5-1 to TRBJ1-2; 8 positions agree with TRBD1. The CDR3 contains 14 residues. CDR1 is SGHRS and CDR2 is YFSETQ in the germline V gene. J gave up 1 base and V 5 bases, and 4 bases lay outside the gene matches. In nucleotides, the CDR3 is TGCGCCAGCAGTTCCGGACAGGGTAACTATGGCTACACCTTC. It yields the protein CASSSGQGNYGYTF.

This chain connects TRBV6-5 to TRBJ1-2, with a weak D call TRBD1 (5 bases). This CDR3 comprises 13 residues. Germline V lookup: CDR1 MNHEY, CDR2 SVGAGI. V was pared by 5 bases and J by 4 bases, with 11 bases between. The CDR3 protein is CASSKIQGYGYTF. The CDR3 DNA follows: TGTGCCAGCAGTAAAATTCAGGGCTATGGCTACACCTTC.

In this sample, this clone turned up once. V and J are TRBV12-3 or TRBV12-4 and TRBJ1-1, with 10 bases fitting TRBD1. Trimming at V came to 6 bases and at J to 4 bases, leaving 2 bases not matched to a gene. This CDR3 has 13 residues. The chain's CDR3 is CASRGQGSTEAFF. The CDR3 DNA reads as TGTGCCAGCAGGGGACAGGGGAGCACTGAAGCTTTCTTT.

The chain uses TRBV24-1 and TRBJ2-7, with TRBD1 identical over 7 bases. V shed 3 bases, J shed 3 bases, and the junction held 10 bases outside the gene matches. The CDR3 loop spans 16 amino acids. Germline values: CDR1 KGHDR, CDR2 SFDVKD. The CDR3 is CATSDNLDRSIYEQYF. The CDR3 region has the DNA TGTGCCACCAGTGATAATTTGGACAGGTCAATCTACGAGCAGTACTTC.

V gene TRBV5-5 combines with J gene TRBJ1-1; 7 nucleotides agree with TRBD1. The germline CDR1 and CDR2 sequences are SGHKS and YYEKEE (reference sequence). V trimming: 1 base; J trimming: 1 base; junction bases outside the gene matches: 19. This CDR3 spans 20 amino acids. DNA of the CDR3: TGTGCCAGCAGCTTGTACAAGACAGGGTGGCTCAGTGGGACGAACACTGAAGCTTTCTTT. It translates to CASSLYKTGWLSGTNTEAFF.

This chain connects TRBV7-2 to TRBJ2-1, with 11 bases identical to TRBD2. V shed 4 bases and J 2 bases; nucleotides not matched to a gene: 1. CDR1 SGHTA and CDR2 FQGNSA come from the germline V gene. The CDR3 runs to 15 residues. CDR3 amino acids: CASSSLAGAYNEQFF. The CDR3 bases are TGTGCCAGCAGCTCACTAGCGGGAGCCTACAATGAGCAGTTCTTC.

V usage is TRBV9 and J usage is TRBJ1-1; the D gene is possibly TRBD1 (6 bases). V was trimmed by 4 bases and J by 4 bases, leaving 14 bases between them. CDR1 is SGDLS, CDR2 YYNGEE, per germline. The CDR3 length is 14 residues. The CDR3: CASSMGGGGTEAFF. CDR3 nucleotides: TGTGCCAGCAGCATGGGGGGCGGGGGCACTGAAGCTTTCTTT.

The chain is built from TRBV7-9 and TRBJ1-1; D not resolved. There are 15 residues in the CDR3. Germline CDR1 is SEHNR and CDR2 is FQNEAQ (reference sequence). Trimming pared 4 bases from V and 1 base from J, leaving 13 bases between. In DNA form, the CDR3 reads TGTGCCAGCAGCTCCTCAACCGGTAGGAACACTGAAGCTTTCTTT. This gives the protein CASSSSTGRNTEAFF.